This T cell receptor (beta chain) was captured by sequencing in a study of shared clonotypes between healthy human individuals. The CDR3 covers 14 residues. V shed 2 bases and J 6 bases; nucleotides not matched to a gene: 7. Germline lookup yields CDR1 GTSNPN and CDR2 SVGIG (reference sequence). Overall study results and limits: Naive CD4 clonotypes overlapped across several donors at roughly 5%.

TCRdb's copy holds only in-frame clones and misses some; the assay was immunoSEQ multiplex PCR. The repertoire holds 2 million to 2.5 million clones, with just over 90% as singletons. This clone was seen only a few times. Its antigen is not identified. The receptor comes from a man aged 18 to 29 in good health. Some clones in this sample may be carry-over from other donors' samples. The sequenced material came from naive CD4+ T cells from PBMCs. Sample subset: CD45RA+ positively selected. The V gene is TRBV30, the J gene TRBJ1-5; 7 bases line up with TRBD1. The CDR3 here is CAWSRDRVGQPQHF. The CDR3 DNA reads TGTGCCTGGAGTCGTGACAGGGTGGGTCAGCCCCAGCATTTT.